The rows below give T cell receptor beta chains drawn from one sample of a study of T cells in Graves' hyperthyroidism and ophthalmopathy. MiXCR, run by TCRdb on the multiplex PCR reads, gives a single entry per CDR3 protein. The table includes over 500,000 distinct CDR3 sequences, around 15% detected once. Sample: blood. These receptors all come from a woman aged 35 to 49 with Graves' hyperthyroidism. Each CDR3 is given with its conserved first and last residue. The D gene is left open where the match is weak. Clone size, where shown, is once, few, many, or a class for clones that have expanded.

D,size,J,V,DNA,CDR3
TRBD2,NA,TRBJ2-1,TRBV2,TGTGCCAGCAGTGATATAGCGGGAGCTTTCTTGGGGCAGTTCTTC,CASSDIAGAFLGQFF
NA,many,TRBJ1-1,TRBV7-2,TGTGCCAGCAGCCCGCCGCTATGGGGCACTGAAGCTTTCTTT,CASSPPLWGTEAFF
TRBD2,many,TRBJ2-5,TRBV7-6,TGTGCCAGCAGCTTAGGGGGTAGCGGGAGCCCTCCAGAGACCCAGTACTTC,CASSLGGSGSPPETQYF
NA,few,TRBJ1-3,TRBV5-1,TGCGCCAGCGGAACGGGATCTGGAAACACCATATATTTT,CASGTGSGNTIYF
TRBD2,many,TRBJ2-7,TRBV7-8,TGTGCCAGCAGCTTAGGGGCTAGCGGGAGTCAGAGAACTTACGAGCAGTACTTC,CASSLGASGSQRTYEQYF
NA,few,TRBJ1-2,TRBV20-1,TGCAGTGCTACAGATTTCGGTTATGGCTACACCTTC,CSATDFGYGYTF
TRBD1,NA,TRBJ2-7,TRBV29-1,TGCAGCGTTCAGGGGGACGAAGGTAGGAACGGGCAGTACTTC,CSVQGDEGRNGQYF
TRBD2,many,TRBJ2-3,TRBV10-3,TGTGCCATCAGTGAGGGTCGGGGGGGTCTCACAGATACGCAGTATTTT,CAISEGRGGLTDTQYF
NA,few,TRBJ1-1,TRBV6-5,TGTGCCAGCAGTTACCGGGATATAAACACTGAAGCTTTCTTT,CASSYRDINTEAFF
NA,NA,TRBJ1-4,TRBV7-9,TGTGCCAACAGTCAAGATGCAACTAATGAAAAACTGTTTTTT,CANSQDATNEKLFF
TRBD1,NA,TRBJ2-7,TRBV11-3,TGTGCCAGCAGCGTCCCAGGGGGCGGATACTACGAGCAGTACTTC,CASSVPGGGYYEQYF
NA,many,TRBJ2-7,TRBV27,TGTGCCAGCAGTTTATCTGTCGGACCCTACGAGCAGTACTTC,CASSLSVGPYEQYF
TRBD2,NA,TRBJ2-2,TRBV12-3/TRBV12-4,TGTGCCAGCAGTCCGGGACTAGCGGGTCCCACCGGGGAGCTGTTTTTT,CASSPGLAGPTGELFF
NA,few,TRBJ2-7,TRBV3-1,TGTGCCAGCAGCCAAGCTCAGTTACCCTACGAGCAGTACTTC,CASSQAQLPYEQYF
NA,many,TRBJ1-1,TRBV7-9,TGTGCCAGCAGTGGCATGAACACTGAAGCTTTCTTT,CASSGMNTEAFF
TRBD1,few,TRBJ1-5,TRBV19,TGTGCCAGTAGTATCTCACAGGGGAGCAATCAGCCCCAGCATTTT,CASSISQGSNQPQHF
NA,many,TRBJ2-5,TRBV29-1,TGCAGCGGACACACAGGGACGCAAGAGACCCAGTACTTC,CSGHTGTQETQYF
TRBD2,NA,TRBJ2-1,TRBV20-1,TGCAGTGCTACTAGCGGGAGGGACAATGAGCAGTTCTTC,CSATSGRDNEQFF
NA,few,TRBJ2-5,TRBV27,TGTGCCAGCAGTTTATCGTTAGGAGCGACCCAGTACTTC,CASSLSLGATQYF
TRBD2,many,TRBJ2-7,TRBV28,TGTGCCGCGTCCTCAGGGAGCGGGAGGGCCTGGGAGCAGTACTTC,CAASSGSGRAWEQYF
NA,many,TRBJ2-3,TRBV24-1,TGTGCCACCAGTGATCCCGACTCATCCGGAGATACGCAGTATTTT,CATSDPDSSGDTQYF
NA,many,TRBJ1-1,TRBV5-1,TGCGCCAGCAGCTTGTCAGGGTCTATTGCGATGAACACTGAAGCTTTCTTT,CASSLSGSIAMNTEAFF
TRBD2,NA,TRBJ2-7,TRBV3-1,TGTGCCAGCAGCCAAGATACGACTAGCGGCGAGCAGTACTTC,CASSQDTTSGEQYF
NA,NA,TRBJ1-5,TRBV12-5,TGTGCTAGTGGTTTTGGGGGAGAAGGGAATCAGCCCCAGCATTTT,CASGFGGEGNQPQHF
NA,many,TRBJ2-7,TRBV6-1,TGTGCCAGCAGTGAAGCTATGGGAATCCCCTCCTACGAGCAGTACTTC,CASSEAMGIPSYEQYF
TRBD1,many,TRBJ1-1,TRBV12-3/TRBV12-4,TGTGCCAGCACAGGGGGCGGCGGCACTGAAGCTTTCTTT,CASTGGGGTEAFF
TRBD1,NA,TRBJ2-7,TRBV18,TGTGCCAGCTCACCAGCGACAGGGGGCTTAAGCGAGCAGTACTTC,CASSPATGGLSEQYF
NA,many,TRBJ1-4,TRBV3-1,TGTGCCAGCAGCCAAGGAAAAGGAACCTCCACTAATGAAAAACTGTTTTTT,CASSQGKGTSTNEKLFF
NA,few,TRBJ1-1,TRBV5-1,TGCGCCAGCAGCTTGGCCGCGGTGGGAGGCACTGAAGCTTTCTTT,CASSLAAVGGTEAFF
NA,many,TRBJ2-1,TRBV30,TGTGCCTGGAGTGCCTGGGAGAGGAGAAATGAGCAGTTCTTC,CAWSAWERRNEQFF
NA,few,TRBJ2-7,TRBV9,TGTGCCAGCAGCGTAGACAACTACGAGCAGTACTTC,CASSVDNYEQYF
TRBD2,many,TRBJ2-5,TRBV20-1,TGCAGTGCAACCGGGACTAGCGGGAGTCCAGAGACCCAGTACTTC,CSATGTSGSPETQYF
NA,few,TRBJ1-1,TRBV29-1,TGCAGCGTGCTAGGTGGGGGTAACACTGAAGCTTTCTTT,CSVLGGGNTEAFF
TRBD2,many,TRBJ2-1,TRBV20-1,TGCAGTGCTCCCCGGGGTAGCGGGAGGGCCGATGAGCAGTTCTTC,CSAPRGSGRADEQFF
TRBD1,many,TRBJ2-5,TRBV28,TGTGCCAGCAGCTCCGGGACAGCTTCGGAGACCCAGTACTTC,CASSSGTASETQYF
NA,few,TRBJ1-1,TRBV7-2,TGTGCCAGCAGCTTGCACACGAACACTGAAGCTTTCTTT,CASSLHTNTEAFF
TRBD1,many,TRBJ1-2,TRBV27,TGTGCCAGCAGAGGACCCGGGACAGATGATCAGTATGGCTACACCTTC,CASRGPGTDDQYGYTF
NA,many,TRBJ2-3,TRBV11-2,TGTGCCAGCAGCTTAGATCGGAGGGATACGCAGTATTTT,CASSLDRRDTQYF